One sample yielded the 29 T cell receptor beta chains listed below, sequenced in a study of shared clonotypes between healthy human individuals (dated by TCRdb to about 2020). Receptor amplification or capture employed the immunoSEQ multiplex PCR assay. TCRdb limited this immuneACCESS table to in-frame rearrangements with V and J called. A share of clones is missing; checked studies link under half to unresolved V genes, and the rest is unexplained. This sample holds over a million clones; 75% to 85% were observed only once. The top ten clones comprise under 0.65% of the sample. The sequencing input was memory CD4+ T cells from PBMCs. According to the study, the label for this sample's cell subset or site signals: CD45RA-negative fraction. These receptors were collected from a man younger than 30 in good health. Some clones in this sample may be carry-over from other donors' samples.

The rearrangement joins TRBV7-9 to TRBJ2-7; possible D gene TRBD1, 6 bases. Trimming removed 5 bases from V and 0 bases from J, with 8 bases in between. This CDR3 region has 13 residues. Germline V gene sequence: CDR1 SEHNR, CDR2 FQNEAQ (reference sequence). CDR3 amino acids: CASSRQDSYEQYF. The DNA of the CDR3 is TGTGCCAGCAGCCGACAGGACTCCTACGAGCAGTACTTC.

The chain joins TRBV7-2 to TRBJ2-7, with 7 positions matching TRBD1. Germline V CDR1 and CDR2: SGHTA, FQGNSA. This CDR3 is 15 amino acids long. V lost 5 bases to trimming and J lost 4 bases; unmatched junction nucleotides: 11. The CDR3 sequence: CASSNPDRARYEQYF. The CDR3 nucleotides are TGTGCCAGCAGCAACCCCGACAGGGCTCGGTACGAGCAGTACTTC. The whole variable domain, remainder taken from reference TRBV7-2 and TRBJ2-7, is GAGVSQSPSNKVTEKGKDVELRCDPISGHTALYWYRQSLGQGLEFLIYFQGNSAPDKSGLPSDRFSAERTGGSVSTLTIQRTQQEDSAVYLCASSNPDRARYEQYFGPGTRLTVT.

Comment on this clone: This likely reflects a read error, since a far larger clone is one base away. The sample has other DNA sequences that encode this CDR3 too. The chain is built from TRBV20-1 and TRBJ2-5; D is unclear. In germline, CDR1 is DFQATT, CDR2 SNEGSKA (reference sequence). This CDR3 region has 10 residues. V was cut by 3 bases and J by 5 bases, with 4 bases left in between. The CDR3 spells CSASSETQYF. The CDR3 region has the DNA TGCAGTGCTAGTTCTGAGACCCAGTACTTC.

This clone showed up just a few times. CDR3 region: CASSFTPPRDTEAFF. DNA for the CDR3: TGTGCCAGCAGTTTTACTCCACCGAGGGACACTGAAGCTTTCTTT. V and J are TRBV28 and TRBJ1-1; D uncertain. There are 15 residues in the CDR3. Germline V gene lookup returns CDR1 MDHEN and CDR2 SYDVKM. V was clipped by 3 bases and J by 3 bases, with 14 bases between them.

Written as DNA, the CDR3 is TGTGCCAGCAGTGCGGGAGCTAGCGAGGAGACCCAGTACTTC. This codes for CASSAGASEETQYF. This chain joins TRBV2 and TRBJ2-5; possibly TRBD2 for D (6 bases). CDR1 is SNHLY and CDR2 is FYNNEI in the germline V gene. Trimming cost V 4 bases and J 5 bases, with 14 bases left between them. This CDR3 has 14 residues.

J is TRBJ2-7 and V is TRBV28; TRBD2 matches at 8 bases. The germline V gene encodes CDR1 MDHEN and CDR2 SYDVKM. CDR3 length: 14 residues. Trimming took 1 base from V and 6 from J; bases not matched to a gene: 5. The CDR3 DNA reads TGTGCCAGCAGTTTATCGGCGGGGGGTGGCGAGCAGTACTTC. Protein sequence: CASSLSAGGGEQYF.

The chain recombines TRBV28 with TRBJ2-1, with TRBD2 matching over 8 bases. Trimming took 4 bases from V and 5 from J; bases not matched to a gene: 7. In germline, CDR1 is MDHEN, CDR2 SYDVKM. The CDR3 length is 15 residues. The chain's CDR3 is CASSSQTSADNEQFF. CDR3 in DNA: TGTGCCAGCAGTTCCCAGACTAGCGCCGACAATGAGCAGTTCTTC.

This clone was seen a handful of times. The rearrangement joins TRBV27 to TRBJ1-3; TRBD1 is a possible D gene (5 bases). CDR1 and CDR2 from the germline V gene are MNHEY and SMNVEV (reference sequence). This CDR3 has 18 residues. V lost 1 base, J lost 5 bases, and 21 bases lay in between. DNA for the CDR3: TGTGCCAGCAGTTTATTGGTTCGCGGGGGGTTCTGCCGAAACACCATATATTTT. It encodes CASSLLVRGGFCRNTIYF.

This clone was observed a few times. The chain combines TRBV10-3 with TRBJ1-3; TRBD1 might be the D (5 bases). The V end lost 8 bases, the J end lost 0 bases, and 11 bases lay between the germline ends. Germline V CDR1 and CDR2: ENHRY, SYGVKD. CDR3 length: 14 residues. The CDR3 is CAIRDYSSGNTIYF. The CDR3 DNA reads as TGTGCCATCCGGGACTACAGCTCTGGAAACACCATATATTTT.

CDR3 loop: CATRSGLAGVEQYF. The CDR3 nucleotides read TGTGCCACCAGATCGGGACTAGCGGGAGTCGAGCAGTACTTC. V is TRBV15 and J is TRBJ2-7, with 14 bases that match TRBD2. Germline assignment: CDR1 LNHNV and CDR2 YYDKDF (reference sequence). After removal of 6 bases from V and 6 bases from J, the junction contained 4 bases not matched to a gene. CDR3 length: 14 residues.

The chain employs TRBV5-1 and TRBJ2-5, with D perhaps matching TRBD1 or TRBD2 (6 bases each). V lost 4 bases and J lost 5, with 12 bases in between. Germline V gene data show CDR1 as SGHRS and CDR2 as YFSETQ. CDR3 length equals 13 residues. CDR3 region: CASSTGGRETQYF. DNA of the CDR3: TGCGCCAGCAGCACCGGGGGCCGGGAGACCCAGTACTTC.

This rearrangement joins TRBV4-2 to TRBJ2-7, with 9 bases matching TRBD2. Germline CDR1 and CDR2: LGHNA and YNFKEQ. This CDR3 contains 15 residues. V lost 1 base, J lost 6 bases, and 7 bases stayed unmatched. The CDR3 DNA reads TGTGCCAGCAGCCAAGTACTTAGCGGGAGTGGCGAGCAGTACTTC. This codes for CASSQVLSGSGEQYF.

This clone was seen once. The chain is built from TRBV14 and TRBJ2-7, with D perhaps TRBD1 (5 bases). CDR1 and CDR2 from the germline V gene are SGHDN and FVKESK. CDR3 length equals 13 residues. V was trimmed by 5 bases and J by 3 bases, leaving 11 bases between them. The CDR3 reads CASSVQGFYEQYF. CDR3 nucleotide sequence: TGTGCCAGCAGCGTCCAGGGTTTCTACGAGCAGTACTTC.

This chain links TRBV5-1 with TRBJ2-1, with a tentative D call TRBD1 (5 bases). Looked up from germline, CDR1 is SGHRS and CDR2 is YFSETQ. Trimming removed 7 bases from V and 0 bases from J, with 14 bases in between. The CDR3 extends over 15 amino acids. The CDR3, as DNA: TGCGCCAGCCACAAGCAGACAGACTCCTACAATGAGCAGTTCTTC. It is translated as CASHKQTDSYNEQFF.

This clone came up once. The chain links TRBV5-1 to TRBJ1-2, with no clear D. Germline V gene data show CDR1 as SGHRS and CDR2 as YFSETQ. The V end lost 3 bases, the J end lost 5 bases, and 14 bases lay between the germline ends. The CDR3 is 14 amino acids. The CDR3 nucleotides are TGCGCCAGCAGCTCAACCGACGGGATTTATGGCTACACCTTC. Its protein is CASSSTDGIYGYTF.

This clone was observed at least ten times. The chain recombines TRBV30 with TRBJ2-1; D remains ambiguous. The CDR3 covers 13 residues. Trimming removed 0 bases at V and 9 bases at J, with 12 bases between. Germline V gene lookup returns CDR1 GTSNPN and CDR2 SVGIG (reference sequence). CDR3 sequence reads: CAWSVGYSVEQFF. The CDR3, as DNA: TGTGCCTGGAGTGTGGGATATAGTGTTGAGCAGTTCTTC.

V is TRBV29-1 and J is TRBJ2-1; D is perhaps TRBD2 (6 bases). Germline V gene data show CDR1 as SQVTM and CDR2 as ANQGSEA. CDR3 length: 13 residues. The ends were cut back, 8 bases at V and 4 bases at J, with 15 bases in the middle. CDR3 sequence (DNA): TGCAGCATCCCGGGACTCTCGTACAATGAGCAGTTCTTC. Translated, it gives CSIPGLSYNEQFF.

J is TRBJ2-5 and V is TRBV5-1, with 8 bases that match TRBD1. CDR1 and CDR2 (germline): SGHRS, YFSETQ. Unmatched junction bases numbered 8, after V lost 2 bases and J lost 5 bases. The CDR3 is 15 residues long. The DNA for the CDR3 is TGCGCCAGCAGCTTTTTCGGACAGGGCAGGGAGACCCAGTACTTC. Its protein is CASSFFGQGRETQYF. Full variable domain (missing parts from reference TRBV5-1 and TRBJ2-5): KAGVTQTPRYLIKTRGQQVTLSCSPISGHRSVSWYQQTPGQGLQFLFEYFSETQRNKGNFPGRFSGRQFSNSRSEMNVSTLELGDSALYLCASSFFGQGRETQYFGPGTRLLVL.

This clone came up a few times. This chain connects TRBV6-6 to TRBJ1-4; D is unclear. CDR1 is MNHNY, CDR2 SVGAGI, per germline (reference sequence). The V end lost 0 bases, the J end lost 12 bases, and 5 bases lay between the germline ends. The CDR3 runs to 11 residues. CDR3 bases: TGTGCCAGCAGTTACTCGCGGGAACTGTTTTTT. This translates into CASSYSRELFF.

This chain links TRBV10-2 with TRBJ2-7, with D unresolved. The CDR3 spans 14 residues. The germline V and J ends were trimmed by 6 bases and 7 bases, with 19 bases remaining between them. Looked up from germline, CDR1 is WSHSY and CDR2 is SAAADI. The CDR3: CASRTISGLGEQYF. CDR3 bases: TGCGCCAGCAGGACCATTTCCGGCCTAGGTGAGCAGTACTTC.

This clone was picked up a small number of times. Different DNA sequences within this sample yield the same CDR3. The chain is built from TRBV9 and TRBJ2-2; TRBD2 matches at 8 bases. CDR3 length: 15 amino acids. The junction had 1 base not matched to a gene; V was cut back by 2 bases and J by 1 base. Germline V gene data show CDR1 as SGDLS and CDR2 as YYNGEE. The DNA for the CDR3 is TGTGCCAGCAGCGTCAGCGGGGGGAACACCGGGGAGCTGTTTTTT. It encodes CASSVSGGNTGELFF. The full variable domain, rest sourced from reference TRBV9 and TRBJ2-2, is DSGVTQTPKHLITATGQRVTLRCSPRSGDLSVYWYQQSLDQGLQFLIQYYNGEERAKGNILERFSAQQFPDLHSELNLSSLELGDSALYFCASSVSGGNTGELFFGEGSRLTVL.

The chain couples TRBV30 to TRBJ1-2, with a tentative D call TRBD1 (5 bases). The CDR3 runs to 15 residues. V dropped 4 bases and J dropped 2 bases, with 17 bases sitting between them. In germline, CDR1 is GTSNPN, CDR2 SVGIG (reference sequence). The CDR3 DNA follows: TGTGCCTGGAACCAGGGAGATTTGCGGAACTATGGCTACACCTTC. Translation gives CAWNQGDLRNYGYTF.

The DNA of the CDR3 is TGTGCCAGCAGTGAATCCCAACCCACGCAGCCCCAGCATTTT. The encoded protein is CASSESQPTQPQHF. The chain is built from TRBV6-1 and TRBJ1-5, with D uncertain. V shed 2 bases and J shed 7 bases, with 12 bases lying between them. The CDR3 runs to 14 residues. Germline V CDR1 and CDR2: MNHNS, SASEGT.

The DNA of the CDR3 is TGTGCCAGCAGTAACCGGGACAGGGACTACGAGCAGTACTTC. Translation gives CASSNRDRDYEQYF. The chain employs TRBV6-6 and TRBJ2-7; 9 bases agree with TRBD1. CDR3 length equals 14 residues. Germline lookup yields CDR1 MNHNY and CDR2 SVGAGI (reference sequence). J lost 3 bases, V lost 5 bases, and 5 bases had no gene match.

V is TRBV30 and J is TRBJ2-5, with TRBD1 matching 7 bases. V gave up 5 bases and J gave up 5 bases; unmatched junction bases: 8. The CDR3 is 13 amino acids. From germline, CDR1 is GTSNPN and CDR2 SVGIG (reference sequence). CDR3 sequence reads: CAWSDRPGETQYF. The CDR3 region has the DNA TGTGCCTGGTCGGACAGGCCCGGGGAGACCCAGTACTTC.

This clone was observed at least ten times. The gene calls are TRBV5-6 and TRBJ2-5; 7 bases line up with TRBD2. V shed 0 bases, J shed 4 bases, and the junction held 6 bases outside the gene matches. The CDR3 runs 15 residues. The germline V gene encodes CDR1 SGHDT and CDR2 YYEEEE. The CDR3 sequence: CASSLGGGRTETQYF. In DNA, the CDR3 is TGTGCCAGCAGCTTGGGGGGCGGGAGAACAGAGACCCAGTACTTC.

CDR3 nucleotides: TGTGCCTGGAGCGACGGCAGGTACGAGCAGTACTTC. Encoded protein: CAWSDGRYEQYF. The genes are TRBV30 and TRBJ2-7; no clear D gene. V was trimmed by 3 bases and J by 4 bases, leaving 10 bases between them. Germline V gene data show CDR1 as GTSNPN and CDR2 as SVGIG (reference sequence). The CDR3 runs 12 residues.

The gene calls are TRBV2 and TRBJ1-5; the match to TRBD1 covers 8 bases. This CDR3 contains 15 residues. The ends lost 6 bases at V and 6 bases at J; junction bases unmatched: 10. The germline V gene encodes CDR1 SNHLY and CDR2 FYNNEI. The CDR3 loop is CASSVGQGGGQPQHF. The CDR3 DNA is TGTGCCAGCAGCGTCGGACAGGGAGGGGGTCAGCCCCAGCATTTT.

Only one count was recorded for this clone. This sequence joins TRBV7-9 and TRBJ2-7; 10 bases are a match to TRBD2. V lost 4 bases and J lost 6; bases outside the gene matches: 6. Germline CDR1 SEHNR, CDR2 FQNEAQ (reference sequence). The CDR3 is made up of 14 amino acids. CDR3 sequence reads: CASSWSGGGSEQYF. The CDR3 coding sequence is TGTGCCAGCAGCTGGAGCGGGGGGGGGTCCGAGCAGTACTTC.